This T cell receptor beta chain was retrieved from a study of T cell responses to AZD1222 COVID-19 vaccine. Study outcomes and limitations: Only a handful of people who got AZD1222 tested seropositive at baseline.

The V and J ends lost 6 bases and 5 bases, in that order; junction bases with no gene match: 17. CDR3 length equals 17 residues. Germline V gene lookup returns CDR1 SNHLY and CDR2 FYNNEI. In the case of this clone: The antigen is not known.

Produced via immunoSEQ multiplex PCR; TCRdb's table is partial and in-frame only. The sample yields some 200,000 clones, under 95% seen once. The source was peripheral blood, collected on day 0 of AZD1222 vaccination. The chain uses TRBV2 and TRBJ1-2; 8 bases are a match to TRBD1. This receptor was obtained from an adult in good health. As DNA, the CDR3 is TGTGCCAGCAGAAGAACGGACAGGGTGGTTATGGGTTATGGCTACACCTTC. Protein: CASRRTDRVVMGYGYTF. The variable domain in full, with the rest retrieved from reference TRBV2 and TRBJ1-2, is EPEVTQTPSHQVTQMGQEVILRCVPISNHLYFYWYRQILGQKVEFLVSFYNNEISEKSEIFDDQFSVERPDGSNFTLKIRSTKLEDSAMYFCASRRTDRVVMGYGYTFGSGTRLTVV.